This T cell receptor (beta chain) was found in a study of regulatory T cells in long-lasting Graves disease. Study details: Persistent Graves' disease denoted over 5 years of antithyroid drugs plus positive TSH receptor antibodies.

As for time point: persistent/refractory GD, antithyroid drugs over 5 years with positive TRAb. PBMCs provided the RNA from which the TCR library was made. Patients were enrolled at an endocrinology department in Xi'an, China. The germline gives CDR1 MRHNA, CDR2 SNTAGT. The CDR3 spans 13 residues. A single count supports this clonotype. Antigen unknown. A far larger clone is a single base away, which makes a read error likely. Library construction for TCR beta used iRepertoire HTBI primers and Arm-PCR of CDR3 regions. TCRdb processed the multiplex PCR reads anew with MiXCR; each CDR3 protein has one entry. The sample lists 500,000 to 700,000 distinct CDR3 sequences, roughly 30% occurring once. The study's findings and limits: Shared public clonotypes totalled fewer than 3,000 in persistent patients, compared with about a thousand in new patients.

This chain connects TRBV6-4 to TRBJ1-1; no clear D gene. The TCR originated in a female donor with Graves disease. The sequences come from peripheral blood mononuclear cells (PBMCs), collected when the disease was refractory, from a patient treated with antithyroid drugs. The CDR3 DNA follows: TGTGCCAGCGATGAACGGAAGAACATTGAAGCTTTCTTT. Residues: CASDERKNIEAFF.